The T cell receptor beta chain described here comes from a study of CD8 T cells in ankylosing spondylitis. Regarding the study as a whole: As for the disease-linked clones, they showed a CD8+ phenotype and occurred at relatively low frequencies in peripheral blood. Roughly eight highly homologous variants formed a TCR beta motif that appeared characteristic of ankylosing spondylitis blood.

This clonotype was seen a handful of times. Antigen: not known. As the method for making TCR beta libraries, quantitative 5'-RACE with molecular barcodes was used. TCRdb recomputed calls from the 5' RACE reads with MiXCR, one row per CDR3 protein. The table has hundreds of thousands of distinct CDR3 sequences, approximately 20% seen once. The J segment lost 5 bases and the V segment lost 5 bases, leaving 17 bases of the junction unmatched. The CDR3 is 18 amino acids. The sequence was collected from a male donor with ankylosing spondylitis. The V gene is TRBV12-3 or TRBV12-4, the J gene TRBJ2-5; 10 bases map to TRBD1. The sequencing input was blood, either unsorted or a sorted T cell fraction (not recorded which). CDR3 in amino acids: CASSGLNPGQGSSETQYF. CDR3 in DNA: TGTGCCAGCAGTGGACTCAACCCGGGACAGGGGAGTTCGGAGACCCAGTACTTC.